Following are 25 T cell receptor beta chains from one sample sequenced in a study of blood T cell repertoires in COVID-19. Data came from immunoSEQ multiplex PCR; TCRdb stores just in-frame clones and leaves some out. The sample records 180,000 or so clones, 85% to 90% being singletons. Specimen: peripheral blood. The receptors come from a woman aged 80 or over in a cohort sampled during active or convalescent COVID-19.

This clone was detected once. The gene calls are TRBV5-1 and TRBJ2-5, with 7 bases that match TRBD1. V was clipped by 4 bases and J by 1 base; unmatched bases: 10. The length of the CDR3 is 16 residues. In germline, CDR1 is SGHRS, CDR2 YFSETQ. In DNA, the CDR3 is TGCGCCAGCAGCGTCGGGACAGTGTCCCTCCAAGAGACCCAGTACTTC. It encodes CASSVGTVSLQETQYF.

This chain links TRBV11-2 with TRBJ2-3, with TRBD2 matching 10 bases. This CDR3 is built from 18 residues. Germline values: CDR1 SGHAT, CDR2 FQNNGV. Unmatched junction bases numbered 12, after V lost 4 bases and J lost 2 bases. DNA of the CDR3: TGTGCCAGCAGCTCTATTACCGGGACTAGCGCCTACACAGATACGCAGTATTTT. It specifies CASSSITGTSAYTDTQYF.

A single count supports this clone. The chain employs TRBV5-1 and TRBJ2-1; 15 positions agree with TRBD2. Germline V gives CDR1 SGHRS, CDR2 YFSETQ. This CDR3 is 17 amino acids long. V lost 3 bases, J lost 5 bases, and 6 bases stayed unmatched. CDR3 in amino acids: CASSSGTSGGLDNEQFF. In DNA form, the CDR3 reads TGCGCCAGCAGCTCGGGGACTAGCGGGGGGCTGGACAATGAGCAGTTCTTC.

The V call is TRBV9, the J call TRBJ2-3, with 8 bases aligning to TRBD2. Trimming cost V 3 bases and J 3 bases; bases outside gene matches: 9. CDR3 size: 16 residues. Germline V gene data show CDR1 as SGDLS and CDR2 as YYNGEE. The CDR3 spells CASSGGPPGGTDTQYF. Here the CDR3 DNA reads TGTGCCAGCAGCGGGGGCCCCCCGGGAGGGACAGATACGCAGTATTTT.

The V call is TRBV30, the J call TRBJ2-5; D might be TRBD1 (5 bases). The CDR3 sequence is 14 residues long. CDR1 GTSNPN and CDR2 SVGIG come from the germline V gene (reference sequence). V dropped 3 bases and J dropped 3 bases, with 14 bases sitting between them. DNA of the CDR3: TGTGCCTGGAGGGGGCTCGTAGGGGAAGAGACCCAGTACTTC. It translates to CAWRGLVGEETQYF. Full variable domain (remainder filled in from reference TRBV30 and TRBJ2-5): SQTIHQWPATLVQPVGSPLSLECTVEGTSNPNLYWYRQAAGRGLQLLFYSVGIGQISSEVPQNLSASRPQDRQFILSSKKLLLSDSGFYLCAWRGLVGEETQYFGPGTRLLVL.

V is TRBV19 and J is TRBJ2-1, with D possibly being TRBD1 (5 bases). Germline CDR1 reads LNHDA; CDR2 reads SQIVND (reference sequence). V lost 4 bases and J 2 bases, leaving 15 bases between the germline ends. The CDR3 runs to 16 residues. The CDR3 is CASSRQGRETYNEQFF. In DNA, the CDR3 is TGTGCCAGTAGTAGGCAGGGTAGGGAAACCTACAATGAGCAGTTCTTC.

V gene TRBV9 combines with J gene TRBJ1-3; no firm D call. Germline loops: CDR1 SGDLS, CDR2 YYNGEE. The V and J ends lost 2 bases and 0 bases respectively, with 9 bases between them. The CDR3 runs to 15 residues. The CDR3 loop is CASSVGDFSGNTIYF. For the CDR3, the DNA is TGTGCCAGCAGCGTTGGAGATTTCTCTGGAAACACCATATATTTT.

This clone was observed once. The J gene is TRBJ1-5, the V gene TRBV19; 7 bases align to TRBD1. The CDR3 totals 14 residues. Trimming took 6 bases from V and 6 from J; bases not matched to a gene: 8. The germline CDR1 and CDR2 sequences are LNHDA and SQIVND (reference sequence). Here the CDR3 reads CASSRQGKGQPQHF. Written as DNA, the CDR3 is TGTGCCAGTAGCCGACAGGGTAAGGGTCAGCCCCAGCATTTT. The complete variable domain, with remaining parts taken from reference TRBV19 and TRBJ1-5, reads DGGITQSPKYLFRKEGQNVTLSCEQNLNHDAMYWYRQDPGQGLRLIYYSQIVNDFQKGDIAEGYSVSREKKESFPLTVTSAQKNPTAFYLCASSRQGKGQPQHFGDGTRLSIL.

The chain links TRBV3-1 (or the pseudogene TRBV3-2) to TRBJ2-1; no reliable D call. This CDR3 has 12 amino acids. From germline, CDR1 is LGHDT and CDR2 YNNKEL (reference sequence). Trimming shortened V by 4 bases and J by 6 bases, and 7 bases separated the two germline ends. CDR3 sequence (DNA): TGTGCCAGCAGCCTACTCCCCAATGAGCAGTTCTTC. As protein: CASSLLPNEQFF.

The J gene is TRBJ2-4, the V gene TRBV6-2 or TRBV6-3, with 9 positions matching TRBD2. With 2 bases clipped from V and 4 bases from J, the junction kept 21 bases outside the gene matches. This CDR3 comprises 21 residues. Germline-derived CDR1 and CDR2 are MNHEY and SVGEGT. The CDR3 loop is CASSYGGLALAGSGGKNIQYF. As DNA, the CDR3 is TGTGCCAGCAGTTACGGCGGGTTAGCGCTAGCGGGGTCCGGGGGGAAAAACATTCAGTACTTC.

The rearrangement joins TRBV10-3 to TRBJ1-1; TRBD1 matches 9 bases. V lost 4 bases to trimming and J lost 4 bases; unmatched junction nucleotides: 7. Germline V lookup: CDR1 ENHRY, CDR2 SYGVKD. This CDR3 is 15 amino acids long. The CDR3 sequence is CAISGTGGAGTEAFF. CDR3 DNA: TGTGCCATCAGTGGCACAGGGGGCGCGGGCACTGAAGCTTTCTTT.

Of note for this clone: At one boundary the junction diverges from the germline segment, which might be a read error. The rearrangement joins TRBV28 to TRBJ2-3; the match to TRBD2 covers 10 bases. Germline V gene data show CDR1 as MDHEN and CDR2 as SYDVKM. The CDR3 covers 11 residues. In DNA form, the CDR3 reads TGTGCCAGCCAAAGCGGGGGGGCCTTAAATTTT. This codes for CASQSGGALNF.

The V and J genes are TRBV2 and TRBJ2-2; the match to TRBD1 covers 8 bases. Trimming cost V 4 bases and J 5 bases; bases outside gene matches: 6. The CDR3 is 15 residues long. Germline CDR1 is SNHLY and CDR2 is FYNNEI. The CDR3 DNA reads as TGTGCCAGCAGTGGAACCAGGGGGCGAACCGGGGAGCTGTTTTTT. Translating gives CASSGTRGRTGELFF.

The CDR3 DNA is TGTGCCAGCAGCTCACTACAGGGGGACTTTATGAACACTGAAGCTTTCTTT. It is translated as CASSSLQGDFMNTEAFF. The chain has TRBV11-3 and TRBJ1-1, with 8 bases that match TRBD1. The CDR3 totals 17 residues. Germline lookup yields CDR1 SGHNT and CDR2 YENEEA. J was trimmed by 0 bases and V by 4 bases; bases with no gene match: 10.

The genes are TRBV27 and TRBJ2-5; TRBD1 matches at 9 bases. J was trimmed by 5 bases and V by 4 bases; bases with no gene match: 14. CDR3 length equals 17 residues. Germline V gene lookup returns CDR1 MNHEY and CDR2 SMNVEV (reference sequence). CDR3 bases: TGTGCCAGCAGTTACCACGCACCGGGACAGGGACTTGAGACCCAGTACTTC. Residues: CASSYHAPGQGLETQYF.

The V gene is TRBV11-3, the J gene TRBJ1-6; D ambiguous. The CDR3 has 12 residues. From germline, CDR1 is SGHNT and CDR2 YENEEA. V lost 4 bases, J lost 7 bases, and 5 bases lay in between. The CDR3 region is CASSSLNSPLHF. In DNA, the CDR3 is TGTGCCAGCAGCTCATTGAATTCACCCCTCCACTTT.

V gene TRBV4-1 combines with J gene TRBJ2-2; 8 nucleotides align to TRBD2. V lost 1 base and J lost 5; bases outside the gene matches: 3. This CDR3 has 15 residues. Looked up from germline, CDR1 is MGHRA and CDR2 is YSYEKL. The CDR3 coding sequence is TGCGCCAGCAGCCAAGCCGGGAGGGGTACCGGGGAGCTGTTTTTT. Translating gives CASSQAGRGTGELFF.

The rearrangement links TRBV7-9 to TRBJ1-1; D uncertain. The CDR3 loop spans 14 amino acids. Germline V gene data show CDR1 as SEHNR and CDR2 as FQNEAQ (reference sequence). Trimming pared 3 bases from V and 0 bases from J, leaving 8 bases between. The CDR3 here is CASSFGEVNTEAFF. Written as DNA, the CDR3 is TGTGCCAGCAGCTTCGGGGAGGTGAACACTGAAGCTTTCTTT.

V is TRBV6-2 or TRBV6-3 and J is TRBJ2-2; D unresolved. CDR1 MNHEY and CDR2 SVGEGT come from the germline V gene. V lost 0 bases and J 0 bases, leaving 14 bases between the germline ends. The CDR3 has 18 residues. The CDR3 spells CASSYSIGGYANTGELFF. CDR3 nucleotides: TGTGCCAGCAGTTACTCGATCGGCGGTTATGCGAACACCGGGGAGCTGTTTTTT.

The chain links TRBV7-2 to TRBJ2-1, with 7 bases lining up with TRBD2. Trimming at V came to 5 bases and at J to 4 bases, leaving 8 bases not matched to a gene. The CDR3 consists of 15 residues. Germline V gene data show CDR1 as SGHTA and CDR2 as FQGNSA. Here the CDR3 reads CASSLSGADYNEQFF. DNA of the CDR3: TGTGCCAGCAGCCTAAGCGGGGCCGATTACAATGAGCAGTTCTTC.

The rearrangement uses TRBV3-1 (or the pseudogene TRBV3-2) and TRBJ2-7, with 7 bases identical to TRBD1. Germline values: CDR1 LGHDT, CDR2 YNNKEL (reference sequence). There are 13 residues in the CDR3. V trimming: 4 bases; J trimming: 2 bases; junction bases outside the gene matches: 2. The CDR3 region is CASSPGTAYEQYV. The CDR3 DNA is TGTGCCAGCAGCCCGGGGACAGCCTACGAGCAGTACGTC.

As DNA, the CDR3 is TGTGCCAGCAGCTTGGCGCGGGACTCAAGTCAGACCCAGTACTTC. It yields the protein CASSLARDSSQTQYF. The V and J genes are TRBV5-4 and TRBJ2-5; D may be TRBD2 (6 bases). Looked up from germline, CDR1 is SGHNT and CDR2 is YYREEE (reference sequence). The CDR3 extends over 15 amino acids. V was trimmed by 0 bases and J by 6 bases, leaving 15 bases between them.

The count of this clone is one. The chain couples TRBV11-3 to TRBJ1-1, with D possibly matching TRBD1 (6 bases). The CDR3 has 15 residues. Trimming cost V 5 bases and J 4 bases, with 17 bases left between them. CDR1 and CDR2 from the germline V gene are SGHNT and YENEEA. CDR3 sequence reads: CASSAQQGLGTEAFF. The CDR3 coding sequence is TGTGCCAGCAGCGCACAACAGGGTCTGGGCACTGAAGCTTTCTTT.

CDR3 sequence: CASSRTGQSYNEQFF. The CDR3 DNA follows: TGTGCCAGTAGTCGTACGGGACAGAGCTACAATGAGCAGTTCTTC. V and J are TRBV19 and TRBJ2-1; 7 bases match TRBD1. The germline V gene encodes CDR1 LNHDA and CDR2 SQIVND (reference sequence). The V and J ends lost 5 bases and 3 bases, in that order; junction bases with no gene match: 7. CDR3 length: 15 residues. The whole variable domain, filled in from reference TRBV19 and TRBJ2-1, reads DGGITQSPKYLFRKEGQNVTLSCEQNLNHDAMYWYRQDPGQGLRLIYYSQIVNDFQKGDIAEGYSVSREKKESFPLTVTSAQKNPTAFYLCASSRTGQSYNEQFFGPGTRLTVL.

This chain uses TRBV5-1 with TRBJ2-6; TRBD1 agrees at 7 bases. From germline, CDR1 is SGHRS and CDR2 YFSETQ. V lost 4 bases and J lost 0; bases outside the gene matches: 13. The CDR3 spans 19 residues. Written as DNA, the CDR3 is TGCGCCAGCAGCCCACGGAAGGGGGCGCTAAGCTCTGGGGCCAACGTCCTGACTTTC. Its translation: CASSPRKGALSSGANVLTF.